A selection of T cell receptor beta chains follows, all from one sample in a study of blood T cell repertoires in COVID-19. Only in-frame clones appear in the TCRdb table, and some are missing; sequencing was by immunoSEQ multiplex PCR. The table lists about 220,000 clones, roughly 84% of them singletons. Sequenced: peripheral blood. These receptors were collected from a man between 45 and 60 years old with active or convalescent COVID-19. Both conserved end residues are part of each CDR3. A D gene is named only where the DNA matches it firmly. Some rows mark clone size as missing; the rest say once, few, many or name a class of expanded clone.

d_call,clone_size,j_call,v_call,cdr3_aa,cdr3_nt
TRBD1,NA,TRBJ2-3,TRBV27,CASSRDRSTDTQYF,TGTGCCAGCAGCCGGGACAGGAGCACAGATACGCAGTATTTT
TRBD1,once,TRBJ1-6,TRBV18,CASSPPSLATGGLNNSPLHF,TGTGCCAGCTCACCACCGAGTTTGGCGACAGGGGGCCTTAATAATTCACCCCTCCACTTT
NA,NA,TRBJ1-5,TRBV6-2/TRBV6-3,CASSFRDQPQHF,TGTGCCAGCAGTTTCAGGGATCAGCCCCAGCATTTT
TRBD2,NA,TRBJ2-7,TRBV5-1,CASSLGSGTISYEQYF,TGCGCCAGCAGCTTGGGAAGTGGGACTATCTCCTACGAGCAGTACTTC
NA,NA,TRBJ2-5,TRBV5-4,CASNAQGQETQYF,TGTGCCAGCAACGCCCAGGGGCAGGAGACCCAGTACTTC
NA,NA,TRBJ1-2,TRBV5-6,CASSSVPPAGRDYGYTF,TGTGCCAGCAGCTCCGTCCCCCCGGCAGGGAGGGACTATGGCTACACCTTC
NA,NA,TRBJ1-4,TRBV28,CASSPFWIGGEKLFF,TGTGCCAGCAGTCCCTTCTGGATCGGGGGTGAAAAACTGTTTTTT
NA,NA,TRBJ1-4,TRBV5-1,CASSLGHRINEKLFF,TGCGCCAGCAGCTTGGGACACAGGATTAATGAAAAACTGTTTTTT
TRBD1,few,TRBJ2-7,TRBV6-5,CASSPAGTADYEQYF,TGTGCCAGCAGTCCCGCCGGGACAGCGGACTACGAGCAGTACTTC
NA,NA,TRBJ1-1,TRBV18,CASSPTGSGTEAFF,TGTGCCAGCTCACCAACAGGCTCGGGCACTGAAGCTTTCTTT
TRBD1,NA,TRBJ1-5,TRBV28,CASSSGTGWQPQHF,TGTGCCAGCAGCTCCGGGACAGGGTGGCAGCCCCAGCATTTT
NA,NA,TRBJ1-5,TRBV9,CASSSPQGPPYSNQPQHF,TGTGCCAGCAGCTCCCCCCAGGGCCCGCCTTATAGCAATCAGCCCCAGCATTTT
NA,NA,TRBJ1-3,TRBV27,CASSLTGSTGNTIYF,TGTGCCAGCAGTTTAACAGGGAGTACTGGAAACACCATATATTTT
TRBD2,once,TRBJ2-3,TRBV5-1,CASSWGLADYTDTQYF,TGCGCCAGCAGCTGGGGACTAGCGGATTACACAGATACGCAGTATTTT
TRBD1,NA,TRBJ1-2,TRBV7-8,CASSPYRQGTQYGYTF,TGTGCCAGCAGCCCATACCGACAGGGGACCCAATATGGCTACACCTTC
TRBD1,NA,TRBJ1-1,TRBV9,CASSGHTGGGGEAFF,TGTGCCAGCAGCGGACATACAGGGGGCGGCGGTGAAGCTTTCTTT
NA,NA,TRBJ2-7,TRBV7-9,CASSLAGWGTRAPYEQYF,TGTGCCAGCAGCTTAGCGGGGTGGGGGACTCGTGCCCCCTACGAGCAGTACTTC
TRBD1,NA,TRBJ1-6,TRBV6-5,CASNQGQGRSPLHF,TGTGCCAGTAATCAAGGACAGGGGCGGTCACCCCTCCACTTT
TRBD1,NA,TRBJ1-3,TRBV9,CASSPPGGTGNTIYF,TGTGCCAGCAGCCCTCCAGGGGGGACTGGAAACACCATATATTTT
TRBD2,once,TRBJ2-7,TRBV18,CASSPGGGYEQYF,TGTGCCAGCTCACCCGGGGGGGGTTACGAGCAGTACTTC
TRBD1,NA,TRBJ1-1,TRBV5-6,CASSPIRDRGLEAFF,TGTGCCAGCAGCCCTATCCGGGACAGGGGACTAGAAGCTTTCTTT
NA,NA,TRBJ1-1,TRBV25-1,CAIWRGRTEAFF,TGTGCCATTTGGAGGGGAAGAACTGAAGCTTTCTTT
NA,NA,TRBJ1-3,TRBV13,CASSQGGTNTIYF,TGTGCCAGCAGCCAAGGCGGAACAAACACCATATATTTT
NA,NA,TRBJ1-1,TRBV6-6,CASSYVGGEAPEAFF,TGTGCCAGCAGTTACGTCGGAGGGGAGGCCCCTGAAGCTTTCTTT
TRBD1,few,TRBJ1-1,TRBV6-5,CASSYNRGGTEAFF,TGTGCCAGCAGTTATAACAGGGGCGGGACTGAAGCTTTCTTT
NA,few,TRBJ1-3,TRBV7-2,CASSLINSYSGNTIYF,TGTGCCAGCAGCTTAATCAACAGCTACTCTGGAAACACCATATATTTT
TRBD1,NA,TRBJ2-5,TRBV7-6,CASSLGTGDVETQYF,TGTGCCAGCAGCTTAGGGACAGGGGATGTGGAGACCCAGTACTTC
TRBD1,NA,TRBJ2-3,TRBV3-1/TRBV3-2,CASSRDSHTDTQYF,TGTGCCAGCAGCCGGGACAGCCACACAGATACGCAGTATTTT
TRBD2,once,TRBJ2-3,TRBV7-2,CASSPSHLAGVREQYF,TGTGCCAGCAGCCCCTCTCACCTAGCGGGGGTGAGGGAGCAGTATTTT
NA,NA,TRBJ1-6,TRBV20-1,CSASSGFISPLHF,TGCAGTGCTAGTTCCGGGTTTATTTCACCCCTCCACTTT
NA,NA,TRBJ1-2,TRBV15,CATSRERLLGSNYGYTF,TGTGCCACCAGCAGAGAGAGGTTGCTTGGCAGTAACTATGGCTACACCTTC
NA,NA,TRBJ1-4,TRBV6-2/TRBV6-3,CASSRPSEKLFF,TGTGCCAGCAGTCGACCTAGCGAAAAACTGTTTTTT
NA,NA,TRBJ2-7,TRBV4-1,CASSLLRDNDEQYF,TGCGCCAGCAGCCTTCTCCGGGACAACGACGAGCAGTACTTC
TRBD1,NA,TRBJ1-4,TRBV28,CASEGRLVLEGGNEKLFF,TGTGCCAGTGAAGGACGGCTAGTTTTAGAAGGGGGCAATGAAAAACTGTTTTTT
NA,NA,TRBJ1-1,TRBV9,CASSVDPGLHTEAFF,TGTGCCAGCAGCGTAGATCCAGGGCTGCACACTGAAGCTTTCTTT
NA,NA,TRBJ1-3,TRBV19,CASSIGGTPTGNTIYF,TGTGCCAGTAGTATAGGAGGGACACCGACTGGAAACACCATATATTTT
NA,NA,TRBJ1-1,TRBV3-1/TRBV3-2,CASSRGGGPMNTEAFF,TGTGCCAGCAGCCGCGGGGGGGGGCCAATGAACACTGAAGCTTTCTTT
TRBD2,NA,TRBJ2-1,TRBV7-9,CASSLVGTSGGASYNEQFF,TGTGCCAGCAGCTTAGTCGGGACTAGCGGGGGGGCAAGCTACAATGAGCAGTTCTTC
NA,NA,TRBJ1-1,TRBV6-5,CASYGRAAEAFF,TGTGCCTCTTATGGGAGGGCGGCTGAAGCTTTCTTT
TRBD1,NA,TRBJ1-1,TRBV19,CASRGQGVTEAFF,TGTGCCAGTAGGGGGCAGGGGGTCACTGAAGCTTTCTTT
NA,NA,TRBJ2-1,TRBV9,CASSVAGTPYNEQFF,TGTGCCAGCAGCGTAGCCGGGACTCCCTACAATGAGCAGTTCTTC
NA,NA,TRBJ2-7,TRBV7-2,CASSTGVYEQYF,TGTGCCAGCAGCACGGGTGTATACGAGCAGTACTTC
NA,NA,TRBJ2-1,TRBV7-9,CASSSQGFSNEQFF,TGTGCCAGCAGCTCGCAGGGGTTCAGCAATGAGCAGTTCTTC
NA,NA,TRBJ2-1,TRBV7-9,CASKSGSGRAYNEQFF,TGTGCCTCCAAGAGCGGTAGCGGAAGGGCCTACAATGAGCAGTTCTTC
NA,NA,TRBJ2-4,TRBV4-2,CASSRKTTKNIQYF,TGTGCCAGCAGCCGTAAGACTACCAAAAACATTCAGTACTTC
TRBD2,NA,TRBJ2-2,TRBV4-3,CASSQDTSGGAYTGELFF,TGCGCCAGCAGCCAAGATACTAGCGGGGGGGCCTACACCGGGGAGCTGTTTTTT
TRBD2,NA,TRBJ2-7,TRBV19,CASRLAGGYEQYF,TGTGCCAGTAGGCTAGCGGGAGGATACGAGCAGTACTTC
TRBD1,NA,TRBJ1-1,TRBV5-1,CASSIVPGQGKWAFF,TGCGCCAGCAGCATAGTCCCGGGACAGGGGAAGTGGGCTTTCTTT